This entry lists 15 T cell receptor beta chains sequenced from one sample in a study of T cell responses to AZD1222 COVID-19 vaccine. Profiled with immunoSEQ multiplex PCR; TCRdb holds only in-frame clones, not every one. The repertoire holds some 180,000 clones, with 90% to 95% as singletons. Sequenced material: peripheral blood, taken 28 days after the second dose of the MenACWY control vaccine. All receptors derive from an adult who received the MenACWY meningococcal vaccine as a control.

V and J are TRBV7-8 and TRBJ1-5, with D hard to call. Trimming removed 2 bases from V and 5 bases from J, with 13 bases in between. Germline CDR1 SGHVS, CDR2 FQNEAQ. CDR3 size: 15 residues. The DNA of the CDR3 is TGTGCCAGCAGCTTAACCGGTCAGGATCATCAGCCCCAGCATTTT. This encodes CASSLTGQDHQPQHF.

The genes are TRBV7-2 and TRBJ2-7, with 11 nucleotides matching TRBD2. V lost 4 bases, J lost 7 bases, and 9 bases stayed unmatched. There are 15 residues in the CDR3. Germline loops: CDR1 SGHTA, CDR2 FQGNSA. CDR3 DNA: TGTGCCAGCAGCTCTCAACTAGCGGGAGCGGGAGAGCAGTACTTC. Translation gives CASSSQLAGAGEQYF.

The rearrangement links TRBV10-1 to TRBJ1-2; D gene uncertain. The V end was cut by 3 bases, the J end by 4 bases, with 9 bases between. CDR3 length: 13 residues. CDR1 and CDR2 from the germline V gene are WNHNN and SYGVQD (reference sequence). CDR3 in amino acids: CASSDRGSYGYTF. CDR3 DNA sequence: TGCGCCAGCAGTGATCGAGGCTCCTATGGCTACACCTTC.

The genes are TRBV6-4 and TRBJ1-3; 9 bases line up with TRBD1. There are 15 residues in the CDR3. Per germline, CDR1 MRHNA and CDR2 SNTAGT. The trim removed 5 bases at V and 4 bases at J, leaving 6 bases unmatched. For the CDR3, the DNA is TGTGCCAGCAGTCCCGGGACAGGGATAGGAAACACCATATATTTT. As protein: CASSPGTGIGNTIYF.

The chain combines TRBV27 with TRBJ1-5; unclear D gene. Germline lookup yields CDR1 MNHEY and CDR2 SMNVEV (reference sequence). Trimming removed 5 bases at V and 2 bases at J, with 7 bases between. CDR3 length: 13 amino acids. Here the CDR3 reads CASSPGGNQPQHF. CDR3 bases: TGTGCCAGCAGTCCCGGGGGCAATCAGCCCCAGCATTTT.

The chain carries TRBV18 and TRBJ1-1, with D possibly being TRBD1 (5 bases). CDR3 length: 13 residues. Per the germline V gene, CDR1 is KGHSH and CDR2 is LQKENI. The V end lost 3 bases, the J end lost 6 bases, and 11 bases lay between the germline ends. CDR3 region: CASSPSQGPEAFF. The CDR3 DNA reads TGTGCCAGCTCACCCAGCCAGGGCCCTGAAGCTTTCTTT.

The rearrangement uses TRBV7-8 and TRBJ1-1; D ambiguous. This CDR3 comprises 16 residues. Between the trimmed V and J ends, which lost 1 base and 0 bases, there was a span of 12 bases. CDR1 and CDR2 from the germline V gene are SGHVS and FQNEAQ. The CDR3 reads CASSLVGGFMNTEAFF. DNA for the CDR3: TGTGCCAGCAGCTTAGTAGGAGGGTTCATGAACACTGAAGCTTTCTTT.

This chain links TRBV27 with TRBJ2-7; 7 bases align to TRBD1. Germline CDR1 and CDR2: MNHEY and SMNVEV (reference sequence). Trimming took 4 bases from V and 0 from J; bases not matched to a gene: 6. CDR3 length equals 15 residues. CDR3 sequence reads: CASSWGTALSYEQYF. CDR3 in DNA: TGTGCCAGCAGTTGGGGGACAGCCCTCTCCTACGAGCAGTACTTC.

The chain recombines TRBV7-3 with TRBJ2-4; 12 nucleotides align to TRBD2. This CDR3 is built from 17 residues. J gave up 7 bases and V 2 bases, and 9 bases lay outside the gene matches. Germline V gene sequence: CDR1 SGHTA, CDR2 FQGTGA. In nucleotides, the CDR3 is TGTGCCAGCAGCTTACGTCCGACTAGCGGGAGTACGAACATTCAGTACTTC. It is translated as CASSLRPTSGSTNIQYF.

The rearrangement joins TRBV28 to TRBJ1-5; 7 bases agree with TRBD1. V trimming: 6 bases; J trimming: 2 bases; junction bases outside the gene matches: 10. This CDR3 contains 16 residues. Germline CDR1 is MDHEN and CDR2 is SYDVKM. CDR3 amino acids: CASSPGGGEGNQPQHF. The CDR3 region has the DNA TGTGCCAGCAGCCCAGGGGGGGGCGAAGGCAATCAGCCCCAGCATTTT.

A few counts support this clone. The chain has TRBV28 and TRBJ2-7; the match to TRBD2 covers 12 bases. In germline, CDR1 is MDHEN, CDR2 SYDVKM. The junction had 3 bases not matched to a gene; V was cut back by 5 bases and J by 4 bases. The CDR3 totals 14 residues. In DNA form, the CDR3 reads TGTGCCAGCAGTACTAGCGGGAGGAGGTACGAGCAGTACTTC. Amino acids: CASSTSGRRYEQYF.

This chain links TRBV6-5 with TRBJ2-2; tentatively, D is TRBD1 (6 bases). Trimming pared 5 bases from V and 2 bases from J, leaving 9 bases between. CDR3 length: 14 residues. Germline V gene sequence: CDR1 MNHEY, CDR2 SVGAGI. CDR3 nucleotides: TGTGCCAGCAGTAGGGACATTAACACCGGGGAGCTGTTTTTT. Translating gives CASSRDINTGELFF.

V and J are TRBV10-1 and TRBJ2-7; D is possibly TRBD1 (6 bases). The CDR3 is 15 amino acids. Looked up from germline, CDR1 is WNHNN and CDR2 is SYGVQD (reference sequence). V was trimmed by 2 bases and J by 3 bases, leaving 14 bases between them. CDR3 nucleotide sequence: TGCGCCAGCAGTGAGGGGGGACAAGGTTTCTACGAGCAGTACTTC. It yields the protein CASSEGGQGFYEQYF.

The V call is TRBV7-9, the J call TRBJ2-6; tentatively, D is TRBD1 or TRBD2 (6 bases each). The CDR3 contains 18 residues. Trimming removed 7 bases from V and 3 bases from J, with 22 bases in between. The germline V gene encodes CDR1 SEHNR and CDR2 FQNEAQ (reference sequence). The DNA for the CDR3 is TGTGCCAGCAACTCAGATCGTTGGGGGGCGTATGGGGCCAACGTCCTGACTTTC. It yields the protein CASNSDRWGAYGANVLTF.

The CDR3: CAKGCAGTPYTEAFF. CDR3 bases: TGTGCCAAGGGATGCGCCGGGACCCCTTACACTGAAGCTTTCTTT. The J gene is TRBJ1-1, the V gene TRBV6-5; the D gene is possibly TRBD1 (5 bases). The ends were cut back, 10 bases at V and 3 bases at J, with 21 bases in the middle. Looked up from germline, CDR1 is MNHEY and CDR2 is SVGAGI. The CDR3 runs to 15 residues.